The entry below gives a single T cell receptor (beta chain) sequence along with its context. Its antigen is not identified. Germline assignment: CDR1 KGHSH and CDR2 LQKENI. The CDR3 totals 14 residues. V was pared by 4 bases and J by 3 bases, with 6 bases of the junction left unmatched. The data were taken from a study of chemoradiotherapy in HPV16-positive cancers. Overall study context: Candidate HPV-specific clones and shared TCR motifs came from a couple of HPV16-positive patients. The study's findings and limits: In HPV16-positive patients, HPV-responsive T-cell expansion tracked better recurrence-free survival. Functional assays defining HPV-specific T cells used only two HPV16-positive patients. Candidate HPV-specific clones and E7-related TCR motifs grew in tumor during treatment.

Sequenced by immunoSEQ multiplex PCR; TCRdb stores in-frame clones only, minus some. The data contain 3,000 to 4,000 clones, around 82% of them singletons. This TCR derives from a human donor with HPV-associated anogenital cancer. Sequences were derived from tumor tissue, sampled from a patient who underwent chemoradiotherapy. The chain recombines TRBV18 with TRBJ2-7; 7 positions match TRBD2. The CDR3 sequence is CASSRPGTNYEQYF. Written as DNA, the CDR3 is TGTGCCAGCTCACGACCCGGGACTAACTACGAGCAGTACTTC. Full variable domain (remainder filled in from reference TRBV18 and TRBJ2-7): NAGVMQNPRHLVRRRGQEARLRCSPMKGHSHVYWYRQLPEEGLKFMVYLQKENIIDESGMPKERFSAEFPKEGPSILRIQQVVRGDSAAYFCASSRPGTNYEQYFGPGTRLTVT.